The 17 T cell receptor beta chains given below trace back to one sample, sequenced in a study of CD8+ T cells in alopecia areata. In each case, RNA was isolated and then reverse transcribed into cDNA as the sequencing template. The assay was immunoSEQ multiplex PCR, and TCRdb's table has in-frame clones only and misses some. The table has hundreds of thousands of clones, around 64% seen once; the top ten hold 0.75% to 0.95%. Treatment indicated: oral pan-JAK inhibitor, 5-10 mg twice daily. The sample consisted of CD4+ T cells sorted from blood, taken around week 54, from a patient treated with tofacitinib. These receptors all come from a human donor with alopecia areata.

V usage is TRBV29-1 and J usage is TRBJ1-4; tentatively, D is TRBD1 (5 bases). V gave up 4 bases and J gave up 3 bases, with 9 bases separating them. The germline V gene encodes CDR1 SQVTM and CDR2 ANQGSEA. The CDR3 contains 13 residues. The CDR3 reads CSVGGAANEKLFF. CDR3 nucleotide sequence: TGCAGCGTTGGAGGGGCGGCTAATGAAAAACTGTTTTTT.

In DNA form, the CDR3 reads TGTGCCAGCAGCGAAAAGGCTAGCAATCAGCCCCAGCATTTT. This gives the protein CASSEKASNQPQHF. This rearrangement joins TRBV27 to TRBJ1-5, with D uncertain. V was shortened by 6 bases and J by 0 bases, with 9 bases between the two germline ends. CDR1 MNHEY and CDR2 SMNVEV come from the germline V gene (reference sequence). The CDR3 is made up of 14 amino acids.

V usage is TRBV2 and J usage is TRBJ2-7; 11 bases fit TRBD2. Per germline, CDR1 SNHLY and CDR2 FYNNEI. There are 16 residues in the CDR3. After removal of 4 bases from V and 0 bases from J, the junction contained 5 bases not matched to a gene. This CDR3 reads CASSGPTSGISYEQYF. The CDR3 DNA reads TGTGCCAGCAGTGGACCGACTAGCGGGATCTCCTACGAGCAGTACTTC.

The chain is built from TRBV13 and TRBJ2-5; D is uncertain. The CDR3 is made up of 12 amino acids. V gave up 5 bases and J gave up 4 bases, with 8 bases separating them. CDR1 and CDR2 (germline): PRHDT, FYEKMQ (reference sequence). The CDR3 sequence is CASSRSPETQYF. In DNA, the CDR3 is TGTGCCAGCAGCCGGTCCCCAGAGACCCAGTACTTC.

The chain combines TRBV30 with TRBJ1-1; D perhaps matches TRBD1 (5 bases). This CDR3 comprises 13 residues. Trimming took 1 base from V and 4 from J, leaving 10 bases between them. Germline-derived CDR1 and CDR2 are GTSNPN and SVGIG (reference sequence). CDR3 residues: CAWSAGGFTEAFF. CDR3 nucleotide sequence: TGTGCCTGGAGTGCGGGGGGATTCACTGAAGCTTTCTTT.

The chain combines TRBV18 with TRBJ2-7; 7 nucleotides match TRBD1. Trimming removed 4 bases from V and 3 bases from J; junction bases left unmatched: 6. The CDR3 consists of 14 residues. Germline CDR1 is KGHSH and CDR2 is LQKENI. The DNA for the CDR3 is TGTGCCAGCTCACGTTCCGGGACAGACTACGAGCAGTACTTC. Translating it yields CASSRSGTDYEQYF.

The rearrangement links TRBV5-4 to TRBJ2-1, with 9 bases aligning to TRBD1. This CDR3 is 13 amino acids long. Germline trimming cut 1 base from V and 10 bases from J; bases unmatched to any gene: 3. Germline CDR1 SGHNT, CDR2 YYREEE (reference sequence). CDR3 DNA sequence: TGTGCCAGCAGCTTGAAAGGGACAGGGGAGCAGTTCTTC. Translating gives CASSLKGTGEQFF.

This clone was observed a few times. This sequence joins TRBV6-6 and TRBJ2-7; 9 bases are a match to TRBD1. CDR3 length: 14 amino acids. Germline lookup yields CDR1 MNHNY and CDR2 SVGAGI (reference sequence). Unmatched junction bases numbered 5, after V lost 6 bases and J lost 2 bases. Here the CDR3 reads CASRPGQGTYEQYF. In DNA, the CDR3 is TGTGCCAGCAGACCGGGACAGGGAACCTACGAGCAGTACTTC.

The genes are TRBV5-4 and TRBJ2-7, with 12 nucleotides matching TRBD1. This CDR3 is built from 15 residues. The ends lost 4 bases at V and 7 bases at J; junction bases unmatched: 9. CDR1 is SGHNT, CDR2 YYREEE, per germline (reference sequence). This CDR3 reads CASSPPGQGAHEQYF. CDR3 coding DNA: TGTGCCAGCAGCCCTCCGGGACAGGGGGCGCATGAGCAGTACTTC.

This clone was seen only a few times. This sample includes further DNA sequences coding for the same CDR3. The chain recombines TRBV7-2 with TRBJ1-5; D is perhaps TRBD1 (5 bases). The CDR3 loop spans 13 amino acids. V was shortened by 5 bases and J by 9 bases, with 14 bases between the two germline ends. The germline gives CDR1 SGHTA, CDR2 FQGNSA. This CDR3 reads CASSSTGPGPQHF. CDR3 nucleotide sequence: TGTGCCAGCAGCAGCACAGGCCCCGGGCCCCAGCATTTT.

The rearrangement joins TRBV5-6 to TRBJ2-7; D remains ambiguous. Germline CDR1 reads SGHDT; CDR2 reads YYEEEE. Trimming removed 0 bases at V and 3 bases at J, with 16 bases between. CDR3 length equals 16 residues. The chain's CDR3 is CASSLGQANRLYEQYF. CDR3 coding DNA: TGTGCCAGCAGCTTGGGGCAGGCCAATCGTCTCTACGAGCAGTACTTC.

The rearrangement joins TRBV30 to TRBJ1-6; D not certain. CDR1 and CDR2 from the germline V gene are GTSNPN and SVGIG (reference sequence). Trimming stripped 1 base from V and 6 bases from J, with 7 bases between. The CDR3 extends over 13 amino acids. CDR3 region: CAWSGQANSPLHF. For the CDR3, the DNA is TGTGCCTGGAGTGGTCAGGCTAATTCACCCCTCCACTTT.

The chain joins TRBV19 to TRBJ1-4; 7 bases map to TRBD1. Germline V gene data show CDR1 as LNHDA and CDR2 as SQIVND (reference sequence). The CDR3 spans 15 residues. V shed 5 bases, J shed 5 bases, and the junction held 8 bases outside the gene matches. CDR3 residues: CASSGDRDGNEKLFF. The CDR3 DNA reads TGTGCCAGTAGTGGCGACAGGGATGGGAATGAAAAACTGTTTTTT.

The V gene is TRBV2, the J gene TRBJ2-1; D might be TRBD2 (6 bases). This CDR3 is 11 amino acids long. Trimming took off 8 bases at V and 11 bases at J, with 13 bases between the two ends. CDR1 and CDR2 from the germline V gene are SNHLY and FYNNEI. The CDR3 region has the DNA TGTGCCAGCTGGGGCGGGGAGAAGCAGTTCTTC. It is translated as CASWGGEKQFF.

This clone was detected once. The chain uses TRBV29-1 and TRBJ1-1, with a tentative D call TRBD1 (5 bases). V was cut by 3 bases and J by 4 bases, with 12 bases left in between. This CDR3 region has 13 residues. CDR1 and CDR2 from the germline V gene are SQVTM and ANQGSEA. CDR3 nucleotide sequence: TGCAGCGTTGACGGACATGCGGGCACTGAAGCTTTCTTT. It codes for CSVDGHAGTEAFF.

This rearrangement joins TRBV4-1 to TRBJ2-7; TRBD1 aligns across 9 bases. Trimming removed 2 bases from V and 6 bases from J; junction bases left unmatched: 8. The CDR3 consists of 15 residues. Germline V CDR1 and CDR2: MGHRA, YSYEKL. CDR3 sequence: CASSQIGTGRFEQYF. In nucleotides, the CDR3 is TGCGCCAGCAGCCAAATTGGGACAGGGCGGTTCGAGCAGTACTTC.

The rearrangement joins TRBV30 to TRBJ2-4; D is unclear. Trimming cost V 2 bases and J 8 bases, with 10 bases left between them. Germline V gene sequence: CDR1 GTSNPN, CDR2 SVGIG (reference sequence). This CDR3 has 12 residues. The CDR3 protein is CAWSPSLDIQYF. CDR3 sequence (DNA): TGTGCCTGGAGTCCTTCTCTCGACATTCAGTACTTC. The full variable domain, with the rest looked up from reference TRBV30 and TRBJ2-4, is SQTIHQWPATLVQPVGSPLSLECTVEGTSNPNLYWYRQAAGRGLQLLFYSVGIGQISSEVPQNLSASRPQDRQFILSSKKLLLSDSGFYLCAWSPSLDIQYFGAGTRLSVL.